What follows is one TCR beta chain and its context. The assay was immunoSEQ multiplex PCR, and TCRdb's table has in-frame clones only and misses some. This sample has some 27,000 clones, with around 80% found just once. This record comes from a study of PD-1 blockade in classical Hodgkin lymphoma. The CDR3 loop spans 15 amino acids. The germline CDR1 and CDR2 sequences are SGHRS and YFSETQ. Germline trimming cut 4 bases from V and 8 bases from J; bases unmatched to any gene: 7. Specified time point: cycle 4 day 1 (C4D1), after more than five weeks of nivolumab. Every patient relapsed after autologous stem cell transplantation, and brentuximab vedotin exposure varied. Purification of CD4+ T cells from thawed PBMCs was performed via magnetic negative selection.

V usage is TRBV5-1 and J usage is TRBJ2-2; 11 bases fit TRBD2. The source of this sequence is a human donor with classical Hodgkin lymphoma. This specimen was CD4+ T cells from blood, taken before the fourth cycle of nivolumab. This CDR3 is CASSQLAGGPGELFF. CDR3 DNA sequence: TGCGCCAGCAGCCAGTTAGCGGGGGGGCCTGGGGAGCTGTTTTTT.